Listed here are 3 T cell receptor beta chains from one sample, sequenced in a study of cytomegalovirus exposure and HLA in healthy donors. PCR involved 60 Vbeta and 13 Jbeta primers. Assay: immunoSEQ multiplex PCR; the TCRdb copy retains only in-frame clones and omits some. The sample lists approximately 55,000 clones, about four fifths occurring once. Specimen: PBMCs. These receptors were obtained from a boy aged 5-17 years in good health and CMV-seropositive.

This clone showed up just once. The chain has TRBV6-5 and TRBJ2-7, with TRBD2 matching over 14 bases. This CDR3 is built from 12 residues. Germline V gene lookup returns CDR1 MNHEY and CDR2 SVGAGI. The CDR3 nucleotides read TGTGCAGTGGGACTAGCGGGGGACGAGCAGTACTTC. Its translation is CAVGLAGDEQYF.

The genes are TRBV13 and TRBJ1-5; perhaps TRBD1 as D (5 bases). The germline V gene has CDR1 PRHDT and CDR2 FYEKMQ (reference sequence). The V and J ends lost 0 bases and 6 bases respectively, with 18 bases between them. The CDR3 consists of 17 residues. CDR3 in amino acids: CASSLGPGGATGQPQHF. In DNA form, the CDR3 reads TGTGCCAGCAGCTTAGGCCCCGGAGGGGCGACGGGTCAGCCCCAGCATTTT.

The V and J genes are TRBV11-2 and TRBJ1-1; TRBD1 might be the D (6 bases). The germline V gene encodes CDR1 SGHAT and CDR2 FQNNGV. V lost 7 bases and J lost 8, with 14 bases in between. There are 12 residues in the CDR3. The CDR3 DNA reads as TGTGCCAGCACCTCTAGAGGGACAGAAGCTTTCTTT. This sequence encodes CASTSRGTEAFF.